The 4 T cell receptor beta chains below come from one sample, sequenced in a study of shared T cell receptors in the human thymus. Method: immunoSEQ multiplex PCR; TCRdb's copy keeps in-frame clones and lacks some. The sample lists 630,000 or so clones; 87% were seen once. The same data also contributed to another study, on human thymus T cells.

Source material: thymocytes. The receptors shown here come from a boy under two years old with a congenital heart defect.

CDR3 amino acids: CASSPQVSDTQYF. CDR3 DNA: TGTGCCAGCAGCCCTCAGGTGTCAGATACGCAGTATTTT. The chain joins TRBV14 to TRBJ2-3; unclear D gene. The germline V and J ends were trimmed by 4 bases and 4 bases, with 9 bases remaining between them. The CDR3 covers 13 residues. CDR1 SGHDN and CDR2 FVKESK come from the germline V gene.

This clone was picked up a small number of times. This chain joins TRBV5-6 and TRBJ1-1; 8 positions match TRBD1. The V gene end was trimmed by 0 bases and the J gene end by 2 bases; junction bases not matched to a gene: 9. Germline CDR1 and CDR2: SGHDT and YYEEEE. The CDR3 is 17 amino acids. Written as DNA, the CDR3 is TGTGCCAGCAGCTTGGCTACAGGGGGTCGGGCCAACACTGAAGCTTTCTTT. As protein: CASSLATGGRANTEAFF.

V usage is TRBV10-3 and J usage is TRBJ2-3; D may be TRBD2 (6 bases). The CDR3 length is 13 residues. Trimming pared 8 bases from V and 1 base from J, leaving 10 bases between. Germline assignment: CDR1 ENHRY and CDR2 SYGVKD. The CDR3 coding sequence is TGTGCCATCGCCGGCGGGGGCACAGATACGCAGTATTTT. Translating gives CAIAGGGTDTQYF.

The chain links TRBV27 to TRBJ2-1; D not resolved. Looked up from germline, CDR1 is MNHEY and CDR2 is SMNVEV (reference sequence). V was trimmed by 0 bases and J by 1 base, leaving 10 bases between them. This CDR3 has 16 residues. This CDR3 is CASSLSPPQSYNEQFF. The CDR3 DNA reads as TGTGCCAGCAGTTTATCCCCGCCCCAGTCCTACAATGAGCAGTTCTTC.